This TCR beta chain was obtained from a study of shared clonotypes between healthy human individuals. Study results and caveats: Owing to a small donor count, the genetic and exposure-history diversity represented was limited.

Points on this clone: Its target is unknown.

There are 14 residues in the CDR3. Trimming took 1 base from V and 1 from J, leaving 8 bases between them. Germline V gene data show CDR1 as SGHRS and CDR2 as YFSETQ. The authors ran the assay at deep level. The repertoire was sequenced with immunoSEQ multiplex PCR; TCRdb's copy has only in-frame clones and lacks some. Here the sample spans about 1.1 million clones, roughly 77% being singletons. V usage is TRBV5-1 and J usage is TRBJ1-1; D gene ambiguous. This sequence originates from a man aged 18 to 30 in good health. Some clones in this sample may be carry-over from other donors' samples. The sample was memory CD4+ T cells from PBMCs. Subset denoted: CD45RA-negative fraction. This CDR3 is CASSLLATNTEAFF. CDR3 nucleotide sequence: TGCGCCAGCAGCTTGTTAGCCACGAACACTGAAGCTTTCTTT.